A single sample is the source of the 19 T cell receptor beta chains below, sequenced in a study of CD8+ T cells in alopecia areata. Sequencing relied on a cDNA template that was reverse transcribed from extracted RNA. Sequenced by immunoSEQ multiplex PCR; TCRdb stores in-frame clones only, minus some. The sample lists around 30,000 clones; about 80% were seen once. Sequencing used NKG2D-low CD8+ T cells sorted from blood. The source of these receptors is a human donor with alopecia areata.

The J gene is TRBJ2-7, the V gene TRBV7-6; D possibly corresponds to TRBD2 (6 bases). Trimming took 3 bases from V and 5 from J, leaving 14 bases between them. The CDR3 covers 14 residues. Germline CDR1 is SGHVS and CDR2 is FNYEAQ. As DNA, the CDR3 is TGTGCCAGCAGCTTTTTCGGGGGTGGGGACGAGCAGTACTTC. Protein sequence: CASSFFGGGDEQYF.

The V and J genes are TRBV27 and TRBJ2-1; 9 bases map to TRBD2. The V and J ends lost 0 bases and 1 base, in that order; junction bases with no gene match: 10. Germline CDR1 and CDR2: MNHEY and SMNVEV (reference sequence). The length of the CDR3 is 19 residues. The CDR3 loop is CASSLSIAGVTESYNEQFF. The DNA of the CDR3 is TGTGCCAGCAGTTTATCGATAGCGGGAGTGACAGAATCCTACAATGAGCAGTTCTTC.

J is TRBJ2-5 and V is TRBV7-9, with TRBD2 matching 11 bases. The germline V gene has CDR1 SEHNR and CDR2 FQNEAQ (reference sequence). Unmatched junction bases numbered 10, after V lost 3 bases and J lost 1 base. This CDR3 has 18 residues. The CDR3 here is CASSFLLAGADPQETQYF. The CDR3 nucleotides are TGTGCCAGCAGCTTTTTACTAGCGGGAGCCGACCCCCAAGAGACCCAGTACTTC.

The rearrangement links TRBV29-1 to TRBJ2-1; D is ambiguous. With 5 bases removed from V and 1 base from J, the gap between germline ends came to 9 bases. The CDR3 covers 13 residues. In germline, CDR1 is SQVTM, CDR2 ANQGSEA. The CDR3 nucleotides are TGCAGCGTTCGGCCGGCTTCCTACAATGAGCAGTTCTTC. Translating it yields CSVRPASYNEQFF.

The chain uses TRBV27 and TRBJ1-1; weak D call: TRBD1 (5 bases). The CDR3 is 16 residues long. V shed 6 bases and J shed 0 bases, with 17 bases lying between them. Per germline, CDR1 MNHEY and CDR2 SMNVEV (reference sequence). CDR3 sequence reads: CASRDREGLLNTEAFF. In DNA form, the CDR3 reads TGTGCCAGCAGAGACAGAGAGGGGCTCTTGAACACTGAAGCTTTCTTT.

CDR3 residues: CASSQDLWGGDSADGEQFF. The CDR3 nucleotides are TGCGCCAGCAGCCAAGATCTTTGGGGGGGCGATAGCGCCGACGGTGAGCAGTTCTTC. The chain employs TRBV4-1 and TRBJ2-1, with D tentatively TRBD2 (7 bases). V lost 0 bases and J lost 9, with 27 bases in between. The CDR3 is made up of 19 amino acids. The V gene's germline CDR1 is MGHRA and CDR2 YSYEKL.

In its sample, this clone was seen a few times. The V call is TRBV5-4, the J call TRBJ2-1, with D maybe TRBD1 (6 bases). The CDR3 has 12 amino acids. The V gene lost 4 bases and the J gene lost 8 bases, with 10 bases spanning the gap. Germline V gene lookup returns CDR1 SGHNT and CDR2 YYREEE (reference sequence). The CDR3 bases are TGTGCCAGCAGCGGGGGCCGGGATGAGCAGTTCTTC. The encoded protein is CASSGGRDEQFF.

The CDR3: CASSLSGLDYEQYF. The CDR3 DNA is TGTGCCAGCAGTTTATCGGGACTAGACTACGAGCAGTACTTC. The J gene is TRBJ2-7, the V gene TRBV28; 8 bases align to TRBD2. Germline CDR1 and CDR2: MDHEN and SYDVKM. CDR3 size: 14 residues. J lost 3 bases, V lost 1 base, and 2 bases had no gene match. The full variable domain, its missing parts supplied by reference TRBV28 and TRBJ2-7, is DVKVTQSSRYLVKRTGEKVFLECVQDMDHENMFWYRQDPGLGLRLIYFSYDVKMKEKGDIPEGYSVSREKKERFSLILESASTNQTSMYLCASSLSGLDYEQYFGPGTRLTVT.

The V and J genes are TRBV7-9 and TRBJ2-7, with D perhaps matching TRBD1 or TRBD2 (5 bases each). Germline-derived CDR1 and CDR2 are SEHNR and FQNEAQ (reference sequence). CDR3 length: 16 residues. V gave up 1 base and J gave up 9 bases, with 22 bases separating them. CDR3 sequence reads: CASSLGPGTVINWQYF. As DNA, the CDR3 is TGTGCCAGCAGCTTAGGACCCGGGACCGTAATAAATTGGCAGTACTTC.

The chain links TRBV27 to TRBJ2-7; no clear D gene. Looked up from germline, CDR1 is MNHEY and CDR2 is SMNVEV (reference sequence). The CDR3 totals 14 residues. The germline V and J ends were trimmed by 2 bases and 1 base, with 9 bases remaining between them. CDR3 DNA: TGTGCCAGCAGTTTAGGATTCGGGTCCTACGAGCAGTACTTC. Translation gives CASSLGFGSYEQYF.

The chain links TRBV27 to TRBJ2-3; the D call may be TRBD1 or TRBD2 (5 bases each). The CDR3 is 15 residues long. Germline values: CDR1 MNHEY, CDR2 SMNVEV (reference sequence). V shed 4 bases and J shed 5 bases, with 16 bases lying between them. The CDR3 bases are TGTGCCAGCAGTTCGCTCAGGGTTGCGGGAGATACGCAGTATTTT. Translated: CASSSLRVAGDTQYF.

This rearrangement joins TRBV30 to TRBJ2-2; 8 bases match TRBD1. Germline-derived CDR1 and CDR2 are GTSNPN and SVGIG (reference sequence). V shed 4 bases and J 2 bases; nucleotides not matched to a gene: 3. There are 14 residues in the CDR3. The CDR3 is CAWTGTGNTGELFF. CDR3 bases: TGTGCCTGGACCGGGACAGGCAACACCGGGGAGCTGTTTTTT. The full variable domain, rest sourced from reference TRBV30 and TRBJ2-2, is SQTIHQWPATLVQPVGSPLSLECTVEGTSNPNLYWYRQAAGRGLQLLFYSVGIGQISSEVPQNLSASRPQDRQFILSSKKLLLSDSGFYLCAWTGTGNTGELFFGEGSRLTVL.

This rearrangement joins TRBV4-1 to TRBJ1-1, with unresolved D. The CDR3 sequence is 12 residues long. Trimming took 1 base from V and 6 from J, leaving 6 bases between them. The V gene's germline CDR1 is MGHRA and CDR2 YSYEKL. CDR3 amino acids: CASSQAGAEAFF. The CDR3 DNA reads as TGCGCCAGCAGCCAAGCTGGAGCTGAAGCTTTCTTT.

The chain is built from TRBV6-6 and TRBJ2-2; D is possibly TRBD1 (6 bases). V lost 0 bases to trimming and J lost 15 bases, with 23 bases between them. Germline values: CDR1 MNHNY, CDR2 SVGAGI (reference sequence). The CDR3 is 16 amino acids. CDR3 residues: CASSYSMTGPQGSLFF. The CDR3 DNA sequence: TGTGCCAGCAGTTACTCGATGACCGGGCCACAGGGTAGTTTGTTTTTT.

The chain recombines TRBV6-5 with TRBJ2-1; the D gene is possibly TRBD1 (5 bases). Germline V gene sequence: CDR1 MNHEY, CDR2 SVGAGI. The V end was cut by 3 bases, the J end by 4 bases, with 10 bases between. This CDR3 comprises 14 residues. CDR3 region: CASSYKGAYNEQFF. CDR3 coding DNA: TGTGCCAGCAGTTATAAAGGGGCGTACAATGAGCAGTTCTTC.

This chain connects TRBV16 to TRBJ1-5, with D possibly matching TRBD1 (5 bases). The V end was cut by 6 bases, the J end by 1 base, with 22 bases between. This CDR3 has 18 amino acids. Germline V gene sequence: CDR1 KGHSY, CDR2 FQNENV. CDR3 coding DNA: TGTGCCAGCAGTCCAACAAACAGGAGGCAGAGGAGCAATCAGCCCCAGCATTTT. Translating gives CASSPTNRRQRSNQPQHF.

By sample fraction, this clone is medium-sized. CDR3 in amino acids: CASRDIDRDTEAFF. The CDR3 DNA sequence: TGTGCCAGCAGGGATATAGACAGGGACACTGAAGCTTTCTTT. The rearrangement links TRBV7-9 to TRBJ1-1; 7 positions agree with TRBD1. V was pared by 6 bases and J by 3 bases, with 7 bases of the junction left unmatched. The CDR3 is 14 residues long. The germline gives CDR1 SEHNR, CDR2 FQNEAQ (reference sequence).

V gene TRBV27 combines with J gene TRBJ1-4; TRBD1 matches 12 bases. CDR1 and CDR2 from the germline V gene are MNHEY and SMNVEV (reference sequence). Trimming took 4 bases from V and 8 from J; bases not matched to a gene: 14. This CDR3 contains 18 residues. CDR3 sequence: CASSSEPGQGAWIEKLFF. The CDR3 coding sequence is TGTGCCAGCAGTTCAGAACCGGGACAGGGGGCTTGGATCGAAAAACTGTTTTTT. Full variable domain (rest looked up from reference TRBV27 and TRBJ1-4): EAQVTQNPRYLITVTGKKLTVTCSQNMNHEYMSWYRQDPGLGLRQIYYSMNVEVTDKGDVPEGYKVSRKEKRNFPLILESPSPNQTSLYFCASSSEPGQGAWIEKLFFGSGTQLSVL.

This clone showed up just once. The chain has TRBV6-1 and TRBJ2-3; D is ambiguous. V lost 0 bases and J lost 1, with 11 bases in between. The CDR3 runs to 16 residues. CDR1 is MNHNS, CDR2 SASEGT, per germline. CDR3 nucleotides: TGTGCCAGCAGTGAAGCGGACGGGTCTGGCACAGATACGCAGTATTTT. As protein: CASSEADGSGTDTQYF.